This TCR beta chain was identified during a study of blood T cell repertoires in COVID-19. Germline CDR1 reads MNHEY; CDR2 reads SMNVEV (reference sequence). J was trimmed by 3 bases and V by 3 bases; bases with no gene match: 6. The CDR3 is made up of 16 amino acids. Only in-frame clones appear in the TCRdb table, and some are missing; sequencing was by immunoSEQ multiplex PCR. The sample holds fewer than 100,000 clones, roughly 80% seen once. The TCR comes from a man in his fifties with acute or convalescent COVID-19. V is TRBV27 and J is TRBJ2-3; 10 bases map to TRBD2. Material for sequencing was peripheral blood. The CDR3 spells CASSLASGRVTDTQYF. In nucleotides, the CDR3 is TGTGCCAGCAGTTTGGCCAGCGGGAGGGTTACAGATACGCAGTATTTT.